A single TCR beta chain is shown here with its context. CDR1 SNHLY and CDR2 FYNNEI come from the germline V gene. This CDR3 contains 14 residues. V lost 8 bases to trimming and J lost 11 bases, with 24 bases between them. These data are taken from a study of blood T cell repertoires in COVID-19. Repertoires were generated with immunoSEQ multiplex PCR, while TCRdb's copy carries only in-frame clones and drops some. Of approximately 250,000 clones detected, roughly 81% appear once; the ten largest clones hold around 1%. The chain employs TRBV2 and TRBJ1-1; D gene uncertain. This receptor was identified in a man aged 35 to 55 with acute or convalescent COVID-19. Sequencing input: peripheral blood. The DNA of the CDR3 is TGTGCCAGCGGCGCCAGCGGACCTCCCCGGTGGGCTTTCTTT. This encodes CASGASGPPRWAFF.